Presented here are 14 T cell receptor beta chains from one specimen sequenced in a study of cytomegalovirus exposure and HLA in healthy donors. PCR primers comprised 60 Vbeta and 13 Jbeta primers. Libraries were prepared by immunoSEQ multiplex PCR; TCRdb keeps only in-frame clonotypes and omits some of them. Of about 130,000 clones listed, around 72% are singletons. The sequencing sample was made of PBMCs. These receptor sequences come from a woman aged 40 to 55 in good health and CMV-seronegative.

V is TRBV18 and J is TRBJ1-2, with D perhaps matching TRBD1 (6 bases). The CDR3 sequence is 15 residues long. From germline, CDR1 is KGHSH and CDR2 LQKENI. V shed 3 bases and J shed 0 bases, with 11 bases lying between them. The DNA of the CDR3 is TGTGCCAGCTCACCTGGACAGAGCCCTAACTATGGCTACACCTTC. Translated, it gives CASSPGQSPNYGYTF.

The V gene is TRBV7-2, the J gene TRBJ2-2; 8 nucleotides line up with TRBD2. Per germline, CDR1 SGHTA and CDR2 FQGNSA. J gave up 4 bases and V 6 bases, and 7 bases lay outside the gene matches. There are 15 residues in the CDR3. In DNA, the CDR3 is TGTGCCAGCAGAGACCGCGGGGGGCGCACCGGGGAGCTGTTTTTT. Translating it yields CASRDRGGRTGELFF.

The chain is built from TRBV5-1 and TRBJ2-2; 8 nucleotides agree with TRBD2. This CDR3 has 17 amino acids. Germline lookup yields CDR1 SGHRS and CDR2 YFSETQ. V shed 3 bases, J shed 3 bases, and the junction held 10 bases outside the gene matches. This CDR3 is CASSSASSGAYTGELFF. DNA of the CDR3: TGCGCCAGCAGCTCCGCCAGTAGCGGGGCTTACACCGGGGAGCTGTTTTTT.

The chain is built from TRBV28 and TRBJ2-7; 7 bases align to TRBD1. CDR3 length: 12 amino acids. Losses at the gene ends were 5 bases for V and 2 bases for J; bases not matched to a gene: 0. From germline, CDR1 is MDHEN and CDR2 SYDVKM. The CDR3 sequence: CASSGQAYEQYF. Written as DNA, the CDR3 is TGTGCCAGCAGTGGACAGGCCTACGAGCAGTACTTC.

The V call is TRBV28, the J call TRBJ1-4; D uncertain. The V gene's germline CDR1 is MDHEN and CDR2 SYDVKM. V was shortened by 1 base and J by 5 bases, with 11 bases between the two germline ends. This CDR3 spans 15 amino acids. In DNA, the CDR3 is TGTGCCAGCAGTTTATACGCGGCAAACAATGAAAAACTGTTTTTT. It translates to CASSLYAANNEKLFF.

The chain couples TRBV7-9 to TRBJ1-1, with D unclear. Per the germline V gene, CDR1 is SEHNR and CDR2 is FQNEAQ (reference sequence). The CDR3 loop spans 15 amino acids. Between the trimmed V and J ends, which lost 5 bases and 1 base, there was a span of 14 bases. This CDR3 reads CASSLTDGGNTEAFF. The CDR3 DNA follows: TGTGCCAGCAGCCTTACGGACGGAGGGAACACTGAAGCTTTCTTT. The variable domain in full, with the rest retrieved from reference TRBV7-9 and TRBJ1-1, is DTGVSQNPRHKITKRGQNVTFRCDPISEHNRLYWYRQTLGQGPEFLTYFQNEAQLEKSRLLSDRFSAERPKGSFSTLEIQRTEQGDSAMYLCASSLTDGGNTEAFFGQGTRLTVV.

This clone turned up a few times. This chain uses TRBV7-9 with TRBJ2-5; the match to TRBD1 covers 8 bases. V shed 4 bases, J shed 4 bases, and the junction held 8 bases outside the gene matches. The CDR3 has 15 residues. Germline CDR1 and CDR2: SEHNR and FQNEAQ (reference sequence). The CDR3 nucleotides read TGTGCCAGCAGCTCAGTTACAGGGGGGTCAGAGACCCAGTACTTC. This sequence encodes CASSSVTGGSETQYF.

The chain carries TRBV5-6 and TRBJ2-5; weak D call: TRBD2 (6 bases). Between the trimmed V and J ends, which lost 4 bases and 5 bases, there was a span of 15 bases. The CDR3 runs 14 residues. CDR1 is SGHDT and CDR2 is YYEEEE in the germline V gene. CDR3 protein: CASSVGGVGETQYF. The CDR3, as DNA: TGTGCCAGCAGCGTGGGCGGGGTGGGGGAGACCCAGTACTTC.

In its sample, this clone was seen once. The chain carries TRBV30 and TRBJ1-5; D gene uncertain. This CDR3 is 14 amino acids long. Germline V gene lookup returns CDR1 GTSNPN and CDR2 SVGIG (reference sequence). CDR3 loop: CACTAGYGNQPQHF. The CDR3 coding sequence is TGTGCTTGCACTGCGGGGTACGGCAATCAGCCCCAGCATTTT.

This clone appeared a few times. The V gene is TRBV18, the J gene TRBJ2-7; D is unclear. The V end lost 2 bases, the J end lost 5 bases, and 13 bases lay between the germline ends. Germline CDR1 reads KGHSH; CDR2 reads LQKENI. This CDR3 comprises 14 residues. CDR3 DNA: TGTGCCAGCTCACCAGGCCGGGTTTGGGACGAGCAGTACTTC. Translating it yields CASSPGRVWDEQYF.

This chain uses TRBV5-6 with TRBJ2-1, with D possibly being TRBD2 (5 bases). Trimming cost V 3 bases and J 8 bases, with 6 bases left between them. This CDR3 is built from 11 residues. Germline values: CDR1 SGHDT, CDR2 YYEEEE. DNA for the CDR3: TGTGCCAGCAGCTGGCGGGATGAGCAGTTCTTC. Protein: CASSWRDEQFF.

V and J are TRBV18 and TRBJ1-2; 11 bases match TRBD1. This CDR3 has 16 residues. Germline lookup yields CDR1 KGHSH and CDR2 LQKENI. The V and J ends lost 3 bases and 3 bases, in that order; junction bases with no gene match: 6. The CDR3 sequence: CASSPQTGQGDYGYTF. CDR3 sequence (DNA): TGTGCCAGCTCACCCCAAACGGGACAGGGGGACTATGGCTACACCTTC. The variable domain in full, completed from reference TRBV18 and TRBJ1-2, reads NAGVMQNPRHLVRRRGQEARLRCSPMKGHSHVYWYRQLPEEGLKFMVYLQKENIIDESGMPKERFSAEFPKEGPSILRIQQVVRGDSAAYFCASSPQTGQGDYGYTFGSGTRLTVV.

The chain joins TRBV15 to TRBJ2-3; a possible D gene is TRBD2 (5 bases). CDR3 length equals 16 residues. Trimming shortened V by 0 bases and J by 2 bases, and 12 bases separated the two germline ends. From germline, CDR1 is LNHNV and CDR2 YYDKDF (reference sequence). The CDR3 is CATSRDLSGITDTQYF. CDR3 nucleotides: TGTGCCACCAGCAGAGATCTCTCGGGGATCACAGATACGCAGTATTTT.

The rearrangement uses TRBV28 and TRBJ1-1; TRBD1 matches 7 bases. Losses at the gene ends were 6 bases for V and 1 base for J; bases not matched to a gene: 8. This CDR3 has 15 residues. CDR1 is MDHEN and CDR2 is SYDVKM in the germline V gene. The CDR3, as DNA: TGTGCCAGCAGACCATTGGGACAGTGGAACACTGAAGCTTTCTTT. It specifies CASRPLGQWNTEAFF.